The 14 T cell receptor beta chains below come from one sample, sequenced in a study of cytomegalovirus exposure and HLA in healthy donors. The PCR had 60 Vbeta and 13 Jbeta primers. Assay: immunoSEQ multiplex PCR; the TCRdb copy retains only in-frame clones and omits some. The sample totals about 75,000 clones. Sequenced input: PBMCs. Source of these receptors: a man aged 18 to 29 in good health and CMV-seropositive.

The J gene is TRBJ2-5, the V gene TRBV6-1; D not certain. Germline V gives CDR1 MNHNS, CDR2 SASEGT. The CDR3 has 13 residues. Trimming shortened V by 5 bases and J by 1 base, and 8 bases separated the two germline ends. The CDR3 loop reads CASSPNPQETQYF. The CDR3 DNA reads TGTGCCAGCAGTCCCAATCCCCAAGAGACCCAGTACTTC.

The rearrangement joins TRBV6-6 to TRBJ2-1; D remains ambiguous. Between the trimmed V and J ends, which lost 0 bases and 5 bases, there was a span of 2 bases. There are 12 residues in the CDR3. CDR1 and CDR2 (germline): MNHNY, SVGAGI (reference sequence). CDR3 amino acids: CASSYSNNEQFF. The CDR3 DNA reads as TGTGCCAGCAGTTACTCTAACAATGAGCAGTTCTTC.

This chain joins TRBV4-2 and TRBJ2-2, with D possibly being TRBD2 (5 bases). CDR1 and CDR2 (germline): LGHNA, YNFKEQ. This CDR3 spans 15 amino acids. V dropped 1 base and J dropped 0 bases, with 6 bases sitting between them. The CDR3 DNA reads as TGTGCCAGCAGCCAAGGGGAGACGAACACCGGGGAGCTGTTTTTT. Translated: CASSQGETNTGELFF.

This chain joins TRBV19 and TRBJ1-1; D gene uncertain. V shed 8 bases and J shed 11 bases, with 12 bases lying between them. Germline-derived CDR1 and CDR2 are LNHDA and SQIVND (reference sequence). This CDR3 region has 10 residues. CDR3 sequence: CASEGREAFF. The CDR3 region has the DNA TGTGCCAGTGAGGGCCGTGAGGCTTTCTTT. The whole variable domain, remainder taken from reference TRBV19 and TRBJ1-1, is DGGITQSPKYLFRKEGQNVTLSCEQNLNHDAMYWYRQDPGQGLRLIYYSQIVNDFQKGDIAEGYSVSREKKESFPLTVTSAQKNPTAFYLCASEGREAFFGQGTRLTVV.

V usage is TRBV2 and J usage is TRBJ1-4, with 8 nucleotides matching TRBD1. After removal of 4 bases from V and 8 bases from J, the junction contained 6 bases not matched to a gene. The germline V gene has CDR1 SNHLY and CDR2 FYNNEI. The CDR3 is made up of 14 amino acids. CDR3 residues: CASSATTGVEKLFF. In DNA form, the CDR3 reads TGTGCCAGCAGTGCAACGACAGGGGTCGAAAAACTGTTTTTT. The whole variable domain, filled in from reference TRBV2 and TRBJ1-4, reads EPEVTQTPSHQVTQMGQEVILRCVPISNHLYFYWYRQILGQKVEFLVSFYNNEISEKSEIFDDQFSVERPDGSNFTLKIRSTKLEDSAMYFCASSATTGVEKLFFGSGTQLSVL.

V usage is TRBV6-5 and J usage is TRBJ1-2, with TRBD1 matching over 7 bases. With 6 bases clipped from V and 3 bases from J, the junction kept 4 bases outside the gene matches. The CDR3 runs 13 residues. The germline V gene has CDR1 MNHEY and CDR2 SVGAGI. The CDR3 DNA is TGTGCCAGCAGCGTGACAGGGTACTATGGCTACACCTTC. Its translation is CASSVTGYYGYTF.

The chain combines TRBV15 with TRBJ2-1; the match to TRBD2 covers 9 bases. This CDR3 spans 17 amino acids. V shed 0 bases, J shed 5 bases, and the junction held 8 bases outside the gene matches. The germline V gene has CDR1 LNHNV and CDR2 YYDKDF (reference sequence). The CDR3 DNA reads as TGTGCCACCAGCAGAGAGTTAAGGACTAGCGACGACAATGAGCAGTTCTTC. It yields the protein CATSRELRTSDDNEQFF.

V usage is TRBV2 and J usage is TRBJ2-3; 8 nucleotides match TRBD2. Germline lookup yields CDR1 SNHLY and CDR2 FYNNEI. This CDR3 contains 18 residues. Losses at the gene ends were 0 bases for V and 2 bases for J; bases not matched to a gene: 10. The CDR3 bases are TGTGCCAGCAGTGAAGCGCTGGCTAGCGGGTCATACACAGATACGCAGTATTTT. Translated: CASSEALASGSYTDTQYF.

This sequence joins TRBV6-5 and TRBJ1-1, with D possibly matching TRBD1 (6 bases). The CDR3 consists of 13 residues. V lost 2 bases and J lost 5, with 9 bases in between. The germline gives CDR1 MNHEY, CDR2 SVGAGI. CDR3 sequence: CASSYGGATEAFF. In DNA form, the CDR3 reads TGTGCCAGCAGTTACGGGGGCGCGACTGAAGCTTTCTTT.

V and J are TRBV4-1 and TRBJ1-2; D possibly corresponds to TRBD1 (5 bases). V was cut by 4 bases and J by 3 bases, with 15 bases left in between. The CDR3 is made up of 15 amino acids. Germline CDR1 MGHRA, CDR2 YSYEKL. Written as DNA, the CDR3 is TGCGCCAGCAGCCTAGAGGAGGGGCCCGACTATGGCTACACCTTC. Translated, it gives CASSLEEGPDYGYTF.

The chain is built from TRBV28 and TRBJ2-6, with D unclear. Trimming shortened V by 6 bases and J by 3 bases, and 9 bases separated the two germline ends. The germline V gene encodes CDR1 MDHEN and CDR2 SYDVKM. CDR3 size: 14 residues. The CDR3 loop is CASSPRVGANVLTF. The CDR3 DNA reads TGTGCCAGCAGCCCCCGGGTTGGGGCCAACGTCCTGACTTTC.

The genes are TRBV25-1 and TRBJ1-1; 9 bases align to TRBD1. The ends lost 1 base at V and 9 bases at J; junction bases unmatched: 6. Germline V CDR1 and CDR2: MGHDK, SYGVNS. The CDR3 length is 14 residues. Here the CDR3 reads CASSELGDREKAFF. The CDR3, as DNA: TGTGCCAGCAGTGAATTAGGGGACAGGGAGAAAGCTTTCTTT.

V and J are TRBV6-5 and TRBJ1-2; D is perhaps TRBD1 (6 bases). Per the germline V gene, CDR1 is MNHEY and CDR2 is SVGAGI. V was cut by 4 bases and J by 7 bases, with 10 bases left in between. This CDR3 comprises 12 residues. DNA for the CDR3: TGTGCCAGCAGTTCAACAGGGTCTGGCTACACCTTC. Its protein product is CASSSTGSGYTF.

The chain employs TRBV6-1 and TRBJ2-5; TRBD1 matches at 8 bases. CDR1 MNHNS and CDR2 SASEGT come from the germline V gene. Trimming at V came to 5 bases and at J to 8 bases, leaving 13 bases not matched to a gene. This CDR3 spans 15 amino acids. DNA of the CDR3: TGTGCCAGCAGTCAGGACAGGGACCTCATGGGAACCCAGTACTTC. It is translated as CASSQDRDLMGTQYF.